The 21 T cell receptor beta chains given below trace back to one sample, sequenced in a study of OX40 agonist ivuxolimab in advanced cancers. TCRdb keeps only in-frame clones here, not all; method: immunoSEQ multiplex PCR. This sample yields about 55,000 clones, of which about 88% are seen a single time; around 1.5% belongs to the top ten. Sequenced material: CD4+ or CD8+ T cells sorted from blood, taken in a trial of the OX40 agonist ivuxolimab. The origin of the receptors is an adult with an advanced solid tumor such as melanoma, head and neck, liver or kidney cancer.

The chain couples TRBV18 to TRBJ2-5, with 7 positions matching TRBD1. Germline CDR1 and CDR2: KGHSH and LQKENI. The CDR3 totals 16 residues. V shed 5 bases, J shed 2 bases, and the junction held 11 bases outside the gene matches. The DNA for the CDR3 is TGTGCCAGCTCAGAATTACCGGGACAGCTACAAGAGACCCAGTACTTC. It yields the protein CASSELPGQLQETQYF.

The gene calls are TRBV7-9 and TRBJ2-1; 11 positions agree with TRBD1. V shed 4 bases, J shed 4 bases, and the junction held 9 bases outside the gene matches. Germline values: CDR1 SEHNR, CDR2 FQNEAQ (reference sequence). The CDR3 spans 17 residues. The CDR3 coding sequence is TGTGCCAGCAGCTCCCTCCTGGACAGGGGGCGGTACAATGAGCAGTTCTTC. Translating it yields CASSSLLDRGRYNEQFF.

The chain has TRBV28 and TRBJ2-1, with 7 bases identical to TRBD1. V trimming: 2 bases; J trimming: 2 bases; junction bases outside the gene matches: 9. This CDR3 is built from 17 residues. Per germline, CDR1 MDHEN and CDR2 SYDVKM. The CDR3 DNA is TGTGCCAGCAGTTTACTTGGAGGACAGGCTACCTACAATGAGCAGTTCTTC. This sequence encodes CASSLLGGQATYNEQFF.

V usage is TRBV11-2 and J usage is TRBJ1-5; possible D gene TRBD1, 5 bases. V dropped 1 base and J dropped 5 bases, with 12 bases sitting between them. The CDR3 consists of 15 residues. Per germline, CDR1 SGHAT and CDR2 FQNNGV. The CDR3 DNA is TGTGCCAGCAGCTTAGGCCCAGAGGGGTATCAGCCCCAGCATTTT. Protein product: CASSLGPEGYQPQHF. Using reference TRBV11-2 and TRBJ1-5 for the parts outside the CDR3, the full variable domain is EAGVAQSPRYKIIEKRQSVAFWCNPISGHATLYWYQQILGQGPKLLIQFQNNGVVDDSQLPKDRFSAERLKGVDSTLKIQPAKLEDSAVYLCASSLGPEGYQPQHFGDGTRLSIL.

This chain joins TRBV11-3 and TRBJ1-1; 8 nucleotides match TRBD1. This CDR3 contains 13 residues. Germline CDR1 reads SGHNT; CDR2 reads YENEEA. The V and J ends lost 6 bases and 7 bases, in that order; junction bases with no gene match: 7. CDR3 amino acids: CASRGGQGSEAFF. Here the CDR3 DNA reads TGTGCCAGCAGGGGTGGACAGGGTAGTGAAGCTTTCTTT.

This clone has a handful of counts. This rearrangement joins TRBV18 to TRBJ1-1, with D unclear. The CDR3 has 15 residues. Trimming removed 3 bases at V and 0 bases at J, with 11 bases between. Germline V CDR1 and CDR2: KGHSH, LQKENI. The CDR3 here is CASSPPTPMNTEAFF. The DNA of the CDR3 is TGTGCCAGCTCACCGCCGACACCGATGAACACTGAAGCTTTCTTT.

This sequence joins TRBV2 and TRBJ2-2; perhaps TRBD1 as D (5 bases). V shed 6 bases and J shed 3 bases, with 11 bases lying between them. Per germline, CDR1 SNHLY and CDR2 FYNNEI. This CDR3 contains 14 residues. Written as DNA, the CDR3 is TGTGCCAGCAGGGCAGGGCTCGACACCGGGGAGCTGTTTTTT. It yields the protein CASRAGLDTGELFF.

The CDR3 coding sequence is TGCGCCAGCAGCCCGAACCGGACGGGAGAGACCCAGTACTTC. Its translation is CASSPNRTGETQYF. The chain combines TRBV5-1 with TRBJ2-5; D unclear. V lost 4 bases and J lost 4, with 14 bases in between. CDR1 is SGHRS, CDR2 YFSETQ, per germline. The CDR3 has 14 amino acids. The complete variable domain, with remaining parts taken from reference TRBV5-1 and TRBJ2-5, reads KAGVTQTPRYLIKTRGQQVTLSCSPISGHRSVSWYQQTPGQGLQFLFEYFSETQRNKGNFPGRFSGRQFSNSRSEMNVSTLELGDSALYLCASSPNRTGETQYFGPGTRLLVL.

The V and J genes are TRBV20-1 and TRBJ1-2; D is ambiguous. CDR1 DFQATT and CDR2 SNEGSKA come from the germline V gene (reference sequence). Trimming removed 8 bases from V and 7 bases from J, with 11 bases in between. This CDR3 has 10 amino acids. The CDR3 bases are TGCAGTTCAGCCTTCCCTGGCTACACCTTC. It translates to CSSAFPGYTF.

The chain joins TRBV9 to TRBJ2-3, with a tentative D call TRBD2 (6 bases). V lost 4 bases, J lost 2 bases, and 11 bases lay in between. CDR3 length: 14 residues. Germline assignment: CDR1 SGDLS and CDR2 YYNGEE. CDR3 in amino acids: CASSLRTITDTQYF. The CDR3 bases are TGTGCCAGCAGCCTACGGACTATCACAGATACGCAGTATTTT. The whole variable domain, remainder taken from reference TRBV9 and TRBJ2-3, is DSGVTQTPKHLITATGQRVTLRCSPRSGDLSVYWYQQSLDQGLQFLIQYYNGEERAKGNILERFSAQQFPDLHSELNLSSLELGDSALYFCASSLRTITDTQYFGPGTRLTVL.

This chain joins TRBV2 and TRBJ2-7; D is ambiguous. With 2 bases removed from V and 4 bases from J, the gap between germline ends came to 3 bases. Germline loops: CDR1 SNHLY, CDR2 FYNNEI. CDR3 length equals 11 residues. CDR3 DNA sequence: TGTGCCAGCAGTGAATTATACGAGCAGTACTTC. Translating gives CASSELYEQYF.

This CDR3 is CARSLDGQVDYSNQPQHF. The CDR3 DNA reads as TGTGCCAGAAGCTTGGATGGGCAGGTCGATTATAGCAATCAGCCCCAGCATTTT. This sequence joins TRBV5-3 and TRBJ1-5; D unclear. TRBV5-3 is marked as an open reading frame, function uncertain. The CDR3 is 18 residues long. V lost 0 bases, J lost 0 bases, and 16 bases lay in between.

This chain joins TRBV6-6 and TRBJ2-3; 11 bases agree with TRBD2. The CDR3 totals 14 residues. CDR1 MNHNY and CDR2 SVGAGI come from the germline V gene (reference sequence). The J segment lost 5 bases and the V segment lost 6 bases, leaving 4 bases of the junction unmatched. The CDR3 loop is CASRISGGGDTQYF. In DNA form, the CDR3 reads TGTGCCAGCAGGATTAGCGGGGGGGGAGATACGCAGTATTTT.

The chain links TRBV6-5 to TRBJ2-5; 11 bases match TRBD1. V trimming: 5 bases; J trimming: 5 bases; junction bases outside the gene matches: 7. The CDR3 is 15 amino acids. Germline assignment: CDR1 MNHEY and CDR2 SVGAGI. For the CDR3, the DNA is TGTGCCAGCAGTCCGGACAGGGGGCTCCGGGAGACCCAGTACTTC. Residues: CASSPDRGLRETQYF.

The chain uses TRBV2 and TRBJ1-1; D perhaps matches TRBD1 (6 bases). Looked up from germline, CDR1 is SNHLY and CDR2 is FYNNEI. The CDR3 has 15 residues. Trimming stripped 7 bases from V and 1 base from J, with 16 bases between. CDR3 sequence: CASMRGGEPNTEAFF. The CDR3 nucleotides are TGTGCCAGCATGAGGGGGGGGGAACCGAACACTGAAGCTTTCTTT.

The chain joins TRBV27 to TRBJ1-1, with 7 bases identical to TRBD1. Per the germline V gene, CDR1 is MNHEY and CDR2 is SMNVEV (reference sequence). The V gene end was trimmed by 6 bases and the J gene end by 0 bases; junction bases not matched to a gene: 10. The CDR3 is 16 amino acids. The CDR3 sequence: CASRPTGFFMNTEAFF. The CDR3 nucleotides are TGTGCCAGCAGACCGACAGGGTTTTTCATGAACACTGAAGCTTTCTTT.

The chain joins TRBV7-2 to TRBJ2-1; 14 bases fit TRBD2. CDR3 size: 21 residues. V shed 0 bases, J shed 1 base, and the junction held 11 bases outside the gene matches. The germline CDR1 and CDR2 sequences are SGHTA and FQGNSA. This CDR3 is CASSLAGTSGRYTYSYNEQFF. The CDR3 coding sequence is TGTGCCAGCAGCTTAGCCGGGACTAGCGGGAGATACACGTATTCCTACAATGAGCAGTTCTTC.

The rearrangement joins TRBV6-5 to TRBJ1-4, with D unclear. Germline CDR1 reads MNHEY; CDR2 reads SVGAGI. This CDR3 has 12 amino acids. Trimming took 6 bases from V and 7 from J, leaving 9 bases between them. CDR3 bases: TGTGCCAGCAGCCGACTCAGTGAAAAACTGTTTTTT. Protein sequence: CASSRLSEKLFF.

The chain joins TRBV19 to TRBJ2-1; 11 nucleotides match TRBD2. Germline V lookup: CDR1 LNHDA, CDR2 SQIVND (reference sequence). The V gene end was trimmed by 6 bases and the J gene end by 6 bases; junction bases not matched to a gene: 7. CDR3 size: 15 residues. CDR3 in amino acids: CASRNPGTSGNEQFF. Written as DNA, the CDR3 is TGTGCCAGTAGGAATCCCGGGACTAGCGGCAATGAGCAGTTCTTC.

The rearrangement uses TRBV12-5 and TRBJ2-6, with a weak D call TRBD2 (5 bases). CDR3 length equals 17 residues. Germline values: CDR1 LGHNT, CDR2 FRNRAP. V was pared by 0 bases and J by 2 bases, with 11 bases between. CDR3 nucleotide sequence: TGTGCTAGTGGTTTGGTACAAGGAGGAGCTGGGGCCAACGTCCTGACTTTC. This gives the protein CASGLVQGGAGANVLTF. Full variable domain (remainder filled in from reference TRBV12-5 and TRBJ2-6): DARVTQTPRHKVTEMGQEVTMRCQPILGHNTVFWYRQTMMQGLELLAYFRNRAPLDDSGMPKDRFSAEMPDATLATLKIQPSEPRDSAVYFCASGLVQGGAGANVLTFGAGSRLTVL.

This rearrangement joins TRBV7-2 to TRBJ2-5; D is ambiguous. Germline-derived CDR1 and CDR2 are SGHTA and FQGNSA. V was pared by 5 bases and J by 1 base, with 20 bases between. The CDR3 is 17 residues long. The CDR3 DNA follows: TGTGCCAGCAGCCCGGAGTGGGATGGACGGCCCCAAGAGACCCAGTACTTC. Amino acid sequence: CASSPEWDGRPQETQYF. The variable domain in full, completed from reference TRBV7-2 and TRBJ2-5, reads GAGVSQSPSNKVTEKGKDVELRCDPISGHTALYWYRQSLGQGLEFLIYFQGNSAPDKSGLPSDRFSAERTGGSVSTLTIQRTQQEDSAVYLCASSPEWDGRPQETQYFGPGTRLLVL.